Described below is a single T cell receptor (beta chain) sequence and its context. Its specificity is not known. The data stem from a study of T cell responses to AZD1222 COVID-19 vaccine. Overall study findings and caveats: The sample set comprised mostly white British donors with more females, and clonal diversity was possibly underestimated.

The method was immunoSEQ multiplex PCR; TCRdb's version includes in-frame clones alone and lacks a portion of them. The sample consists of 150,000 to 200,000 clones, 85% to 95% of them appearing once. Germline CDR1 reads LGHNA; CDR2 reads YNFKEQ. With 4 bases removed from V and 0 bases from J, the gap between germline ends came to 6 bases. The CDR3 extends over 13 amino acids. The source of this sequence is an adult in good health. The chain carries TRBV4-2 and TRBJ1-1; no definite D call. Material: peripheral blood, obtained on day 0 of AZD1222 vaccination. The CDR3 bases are TGTGCCAGCAGCCCCCAGGTGAACACTGAAGCTTTCTTT. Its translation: CASSPQVNTEAFF.